This T cell receptor beta chain appears in the sequencing data of a study of blood T cell repertoires in COVID-19. The data were produced by immunoSEQ multiplex PCR, yet TCRdb's version contains in-frame clones alone and is incomplete. The sample lists about 280,000 clones, around nine tenths occurring once. Clinical history as reported by participants underpinned cohort assignment. The sequence derives from a woman aged 40 to 50 who had recovered from COVID-19. Source material: PBMCs or T cells enriched from blood (not recorded which).

CDR3 in DNA: TGTGCCAGCAGCGTACAGGGATCCAATTCACCCCTCCACTTT. This sequence encodes CASSVQGSNSPLHF. The chain uses TRBV7-2 and TRBJ1-6, with D maybe TRBD1 (6 bases). The V gene lost 5 bases and the J gene lost 7 bases, with 12 bases spanning the gap. CDR1 is SGHTA, CDR2 FQGNSA, per germline. CDR3 length: 14 residues.